The T cell receptor beta chain described here comes from a study of shared clonotypes between healthy human individuals. The V and J ends lost 6 bases and 7 bases, in that order; junction bases with no gene match: 8. The CDR3 is made up of 14 amino acids. Germline V gene data show CDR1 as MDHEN and CDR2 as SYDVKM. TCRdb's table, derived via immunoSEQ multiplex PCR, lists solely in-frame clones and lacks some. This table has roughly 700,000 clones, approximately 74% appearing once. The genes are TRBV28 and TRBJ2-5; 10 nucleotides align to TRBD2. Sequenced material: memory CD4+ T cells sorted from blood. The subset: CD45RA-negative fraction. The sequence came from a woman under 40 in good health. CDR3: CASRLSGRFGTQYF. The DNA of the CDR3 is TGTGCCAGCAGGCTTAGCGGGAGGTTTGGGACCCAGTACTTC.